The 3 T cell receptor beta chains in this list originate from one sample, sequenced in a study of radiotherapy plus CTLA-4 blockade in lung cancer. Using immunoSEQ multiplex PCR, the repertoire was profiled, and TCRdb retains in-frame clones only, with some absent. The sample shows roughly 85,000 clones, around 86% of them seen only once. The sequenced sample was peripheral blood, obtained from a patient treated with radiotherapy plus ipilimumab. The receptor set was obtained from a human donor with non-small cell lung cancer that progressed on radiotherapy plus ipilimumab.

The rearrangement uses TRBV7-6 and TRBJ2-5, with 10 bases fitting TRBD2. V was clipped by 3 bases and J by 2 bases; unmatched bases: 3. CDR1 SGHVS and CDR2 FNYEAQ come from the germline V gene. This CDR3 is built from 15 residues. The CDR3 loop is CASSFLAGEQETQYF. The CDR3 DNA sequence: TGTGCCAGCAGCTTCCTAGCGGGGGAGCAAGAGACCCAGTACTTC.

The J gene is TRBJ2-5, the V gene TRBV2; D not certain. Germline V gene sequence: CDR1 SNHLY, CDR2 FYNNEI. CDR3 length: 15 amino acids. Trimming left V 7 bases short and J 1 base short, with 16 bases between. CDR3 residues: CASTPYGLPQETQYF. DNA of the CDR3: TGTGCCAGCACCCCCTACGGGCTGCCCCAAGAGACCCAGTACTTC.

This clone was counted between two and nine times. The chain couples TRBV5-8 to TRBJ1-3; 10 positions agree with TRBD1. CDR3 length: 17 residues. CDR1 and CDR2 (germline): SGHTS, YDEGEE. The ends lost 3 bases at V and 3 bases at J; junction bases unmatched: 9. This CDR3 is CASSSPRQGAFGNTIYF. For the CDR3, the DNA is TGTGCCAGCAGCTCGCCCAGACAGGGGGCGTTTGGAAACACCATATATTTT.